These 13 T cell receptor beta chains came from one sample sequenced in a study of blood T cell repertoires in COVID-19 (dated by TCRdb to about 2020). Libraries were built with the immunoSEQ multiplex PCR assay. This is the immuneACCESS table as TCRdb keeps it, with only in-frame sequences that have V and J called. A part of the clones is gone; compared with another copy, unresolved V genes explain less than half, and the rest is unexplained. For this sample there are fewer than 130,000 clones; around 82% appear just once. The biggest ten clones account for 16% of the sample. Source material: peripheral blood. The receptors come from a woman aged 55-69 years with acute or convalescent COVID-19.

This chain connects TRBV7-2 to TRBJ1-3; D ambiguous. The CDR3 extends over 15 amino acids. V lost 1 base and J lost 7, with 14 bases in between. The V gene's germline CDR1 is SGHTA and CDR2 FQGNSA. The DNA of the CDR3 is TGTGCCAGCAGCTTAGTATCAGGATGGTTGAACACCATATATTTT. Its protein product is CASSLVSGWLNTIYF.

This rearrangement joins TRBV19 to TRBJ2-1; 7 bases are a match to TRBD2. The V gene end was trimmed by 7 bases and the J gene end by 5 bases; junction bases not matched to a gene: 8. Germline V CDR1 and CDR2: LNHDA, SQIVND (reference sequence). The CDR3 consists of 14 residues. CDR3 nucleotide sequence: TGTGCCAGTACCGCCGGGGAGGGAAACAATGAGCAGTTCTTC. This encodes CASTAGEGNNEQFF.

V usage is TRBV5-1 and J usage is TRBJ1-3; D is possibly TRBD1 (6 bases). Germline values: CDR1 SGHRS, CDR2 YFSETQ. V gave up 5 bases and J gave up 0 bases, with 12 bases separating them. The CDR3 extends over 15 amino acids. The CDR3 DNA reads as TGCGCCAGCAGTCTTGGGGACAACTCTGGAAACACCATATATTTT. Amino acids: CASSLGDNSGNTIYF.

The chain employs TRBV2 and TRBJ1-5, with TRBD1 matching over 12 bases. V gave up 6 bases and J gave up 6 bases; unmatched junction bases: 6. Germline lookup yields CDR1 SNHLY and CDR2 FYNNEI. The CDR3 is 15 amino acids. The CDR3: CASRGTGGEGQPQHF. The CDR3, as DNA: TGTGCCAGCAGGGGGACAGGGGGCGAGGGTCAGCCCCAGCATTTT.

V and J are TRBV4-3 and TRBJ1-2, with a weak D call TRBD1 (5 bases). The V and J ends lost 0 bases and 4 bases respectively, with 12 bases between them. Germline V lookup: CDR1 LGHNA, CDR2 YSLEER. There are 15 residues in the CDR3. This chain's CDR3 is CASSQDGAKGYGYTF. The CDR3 DNA reads as TGCGCCAGCAGCCAAGATGGGGCAAAGGGCTATGGCTACACCTTC.

In this sample, this clone turned up a few times. This sequence joins TRBV3-1 (or the pseudogene TRBV3-2) and TRBJ1-1; D call uncertain. Germline V lookup: CDR1 LGHDT, CDR2 YNNKEL (reference sequence). CDR3 length: 14 amino acids. Deletions cut 4 bases from V and 1 base from J, with 10 bases between. The CDR3 protein is CASSPWAGNTEAFF. In DNA, the CDR3 is TGTGCCAGCAGCCCCTGGGCAGGGAACACTGAAGCTTTCTTT.

The V and J genes are TRBV6-5 and TRBJ1-2, with TRBD1 matching over 7 bases. There are 14 residues in the CDR3. Losses at the gene ends were 5 bases for V and 8 bases for J; bases not matched to a gene: 11. The V gene's germline CDR1 is MNHEY and CDR2 SVGAGI. The DNA of the CDR3 is TGTGCCAGCAGTCGCGACAGGGTCAAGGAGGGCTACACCTTC. Its protein product is CASSRDRVKEGYTF.

V and J are TRBV7-9 and TRBJ2-7; possibly TRBD2 for D (5 bases). The germline V gene has CDR1 SEHNR and CDR2 FQNEAQ (reference sequence). Trimming took off 7 bases at V and 5 bases at J, with 15 bases between the two ends. The CDR3 loop spans 13 amino acids. The CDR3 DNA reads as TGTGCCAGCAATTCGGTGGAGGTCCACGAGCAGTACTTC. This gives the protein CASNSVEVHEQYF.

The J gene is TRBJ2-2, the V gene TRBV2; 7 bases map to TRBD2. The CDR3 consists of 16 residues. V lost 3 bases and J lost 4; bases outside the gene matches: 8. Germline CDR1 SNHLY, CDR2 FYNNEI. The CDR3 region has the DNA TGTGCCAGCAGTGATGAGGGAGGGGTAGGCACCGGGGAGCTGTTTTTT. Amino acids: CASSDEGGVGTGELFF.

This clone has a handful of counts. The CDR3: CASSLLGGQSYEQYF. The CDR3 DNA sequence: TGCGCCAGCAGCTTGTTGGGGGGACAGTCCTACGAGCAGTACTTC. The chain uses TRBV5-1 and TRBJ2-7; maybe TRBD1 (7 bases). Germline V gene lookup returns CDR1 SGHRS and CDR2 YFSETQ. The CDR3 totals 15 residues. Trimming removed 1 base from V and 1 base from J, with 12 bases in between.

V gene TRBV10-1 combines with J gene TRBJ1-2; TRBD1 aligns across 8 bases. Germline CDR1 reads WNHNN; CDR2 reads SYGVQD (reference sequence). J lost 2 bases, V lost 6 bases, and 11 bases had no gene match. CDR3 length: 16 amino acids. The CDR3 sequence is CASSQDQRTGNYGYTF. The DNA of the CDR3 is TGCGCCAGCAGCCAGGATCAAAGGACAGGGAACTATGGCTACACCTTC.

The chain employs TRBV19 and TRBJ1-3; D might be TRBD1 (6 bases). Germline assignment: CDR1 LNHDA and CDR2 SQIVND (reference sequence). This CDR3 is built from 17 residues. Trimming took 2 bases from V and 1 from J, leaving 15 bases between them. The CDR3 DNA sequence: TGTGCCAGTAGTATATATGGGCAGGGGCGATCTGGAAACACCATATATTTT. This codes for CASSIYGQGRSGNTIYF.

The genes are TRBV9 and TRBJ1-6; D remains unclear. Germline V gives CDR1 SGDLS, CDR2 YYNGEE. CDR3 length: 15 residues. Trimming left V 0 bases short and J 7 bases short, with 11 bases between. In nucleotides, the CDR3 is TGTGCCAGCAGCGTAGGAAGTCGGGTGAATTCACCCCTCCACTTT. Amino acids: CASSVGSRVNSPLHF.